This record covers a single TCR beta chain. Germline V CDR1 and CDR2: MNHEY, SVGEGT. The V gene lost 2 bases and the J gene lost 2 bases, with 6 bases spanning the gap. The CDR3 totals 13 residues. Per the original methods: Estimation of nucleated cell counts was performed using reference gene primer amplification. Libraries were prepared by immunoSEQ multiplex PCR; TCRdb keeps only in-frame clonotypes and omits some of them. The V and J calls and clone size come from that table; D and trimming were worked out from the DNA. This sample has roughly 43,000 clones; about 88% occur once, and the top ten carry roughly 15%. The record originates from a study of blood T cell repertoires in COVID-19.

The source material was peripheral blood. The clonotype was recovered from a man between 65 and 85 years old with active COVID-19. The gene calls are TRBV6-2 or TRBV6-3 and TRBJ1-2; D is unclear. DNA of the CDR3: TGTGCCAGCAGTTACGGGCCGAACTATGGCTACACCTTC. Amino acids: CASSYGPNYGYTF.